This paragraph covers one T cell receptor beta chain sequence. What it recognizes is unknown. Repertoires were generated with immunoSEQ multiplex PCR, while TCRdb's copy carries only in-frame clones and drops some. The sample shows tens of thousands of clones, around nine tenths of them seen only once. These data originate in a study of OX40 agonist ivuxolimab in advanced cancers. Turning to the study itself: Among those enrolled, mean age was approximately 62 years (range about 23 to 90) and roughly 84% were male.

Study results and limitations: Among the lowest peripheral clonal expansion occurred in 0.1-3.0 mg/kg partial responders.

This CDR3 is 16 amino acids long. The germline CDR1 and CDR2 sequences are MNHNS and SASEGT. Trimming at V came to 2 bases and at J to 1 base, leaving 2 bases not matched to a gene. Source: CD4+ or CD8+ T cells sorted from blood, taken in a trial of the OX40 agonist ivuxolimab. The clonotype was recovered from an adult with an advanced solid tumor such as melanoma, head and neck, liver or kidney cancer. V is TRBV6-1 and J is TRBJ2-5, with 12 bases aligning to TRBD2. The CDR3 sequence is CASSELTSGGQETQYF. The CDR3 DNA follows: TGTGCCAGCAGTGAACTGACTAGCGGGGGCCAAGAGACCCAGTACTTC.